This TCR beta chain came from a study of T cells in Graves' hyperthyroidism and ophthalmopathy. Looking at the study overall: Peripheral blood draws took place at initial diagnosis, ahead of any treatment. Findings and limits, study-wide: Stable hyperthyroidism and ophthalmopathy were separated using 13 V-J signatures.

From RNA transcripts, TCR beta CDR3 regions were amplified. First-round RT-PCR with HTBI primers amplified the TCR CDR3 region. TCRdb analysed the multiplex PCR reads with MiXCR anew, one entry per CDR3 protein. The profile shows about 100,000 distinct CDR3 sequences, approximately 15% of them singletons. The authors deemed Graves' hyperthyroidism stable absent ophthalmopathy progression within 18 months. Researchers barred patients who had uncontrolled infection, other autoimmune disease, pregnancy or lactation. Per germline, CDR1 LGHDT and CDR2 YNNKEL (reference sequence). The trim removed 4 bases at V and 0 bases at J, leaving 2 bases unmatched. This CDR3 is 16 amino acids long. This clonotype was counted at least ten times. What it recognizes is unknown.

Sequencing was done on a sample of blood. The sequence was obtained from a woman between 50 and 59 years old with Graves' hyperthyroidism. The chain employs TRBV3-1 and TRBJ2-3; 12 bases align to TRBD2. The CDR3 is CASSLGTSGSTDTQYF. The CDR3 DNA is TGTGCCAGCAGCCTTGGGACTAGCGGGAGCACAGATACGCAGTATTTT.